These T cell receptor beta chains were read from a single sample in a study of long-term antiretroviral therapy in people with HIV. Only in-frame clones appear in the TCRdb table, and some are missing; sequencing was by immunoSEQ multiplex PCR. The repertoire holds about 33,000 clones, with 95% to 97% as singletons. The sample here was unsorted PBMCs, taken 6.5 to 6.9 years after starting antiretroviral therapy. The receptors originated from a man aged 25-45 years with HIV. Each CDR3 is given with its conserved first and last residue. The D gene is left open where the match is weak. Clone size is shown for a subset of rows, as once, few, many or a class of expanded clone.

clone_size	v_call	d_call	j_call	cdr3_aa	cdr3_nt
NA	TRBV20-1	NA	TRBJ2-1	CSAPFANEQFF	TGCAGTGCCCCGTTTGCGAATGAGCAGTTCTTC
NA	TRBV7-9	TRBD2	TRBJ2-5	CASSRDSGGGGETQYF	TGTGCCAGCAGCCGAGATAGCGGGGGTGGAGGAGAGACCCAGTACTTC
NA	TRBV7-3	NA	TRBJ2-7	CASSTVRRLSIEQYF	TGTGCCAGCAGCACGGTGCGGAGACTCTCGATCGAGCAGTACTTC
NA	TRBV13	NA	TRBJ2-2	CASSSPNTGELFF	TGTGCCAGCAGCTCCCCAAACACCGGGGAGCTGTTTTTT
NA	TRBV11-2	TRBD1	TRBJ1-2	CASRFIPSGQGKDYGYTF	TGTGCCAGCAGATTTATACCATCGGGACAGGGGAAGGATTATGGCTACACCTTC
NA	TRBV19	NA	TRBJ1-2	CASNNLQSSNYGYTF	TGTGCCAGTAATAACTTACAGAGTTCGAACTATGGCTACACCTTC
NA	TRBV7-8	NA	TRBJ1-1	CASSLNLGLRTEAFF	TGTGCCAGCAGCTTAAATCTGGGTTTGCGGACTGAAGCTTTCTTT
NA	TRBV2	TRBD1	TRBJ2-3	CASSTGQGLSHPDTQYF	TGTGCCAGCAGTACAGGACAGGGGTTATCCCATCCCGATACGCAGTATTTT
NA	TRBV6-5	NA	TRBJ1-1	CASRTLQGNTEAFF	TGTGCCAGCAGAACGCTACAGGGGAACACTGAAGCTTTCTTT
NA	TRBV7-9	NA	TRBJ2-5	CASSLVMAKETQYF	TGTGCCAGCAGCTTAGTAATGGCCAAAGAGACCCAGTACTTC
once	TRBV19	NA	TRBJ2-3	CASSIRGDTQYF	TGTGCCAGTAGTATCCGTGGGGATACGCAGTATTTT
once	TRBV4-3	TRBD1	TRBJ1-1	CASSHTAGQPNTEAFF	TGCGCCAGCAGCCATACCGCGGGACAGCCGAACACTGAAGCTTTCTTT
NA	TRBV4-1	NA	TRBJ1-4	CASSQDFAGPLFF	TGCGCCAGCAGCCAAGATTTTGCGGGCCCACTGTTTTTT
once	TRBV14	TRBD1	TRBJ1-1	CASSQDRLNTEAFF	TGTGCCAGCAGCCAGGACAGGTTGAACACTGAAGCTTTCTTT
NA	TRBV2	TRBD1	TRBJ1-2	CASSSTGDLGYTF	TGTGCCAGCAGTTCCACAGGGGACCTTGGCTACACCTTC
few	TRBV18	TRBD2	TRBJ2-7	CASSPRASGATYEQYF	TGTGCCAGCTCACCACGCGCTAGCGGGGCGACCTACGAGCAGTACTTC
NA	TRBV13	NA	TRBJ2-1	CASSRRPNEQFF	TGTGCCAGCAGCCGTCGACCCAATGAGCAGTTCTTC
NA	TRBV6-1	NA	TRBJ1-2	CASSEGASYGYTF	TGTGCCAGCAGTGAAGGGGCCTCCTATGGCTACACCTTC
NA	TRBV5-1	TRBD2	TRBJ2-7	CASSLSPSGSFEQYF	TGCGCCAGCAGCTTGTCCCCTAGCGGGAGCTTCGAGCAGTACTTC
NA	TRBV18	NA	TRBJ1-1	CASSPGTGKGAFF	TGTGCCAGCTCACCGGGAACAGGGAAGGGAGCTTTCTTT
NA	TRBV13	TRBD2	TRBJ2-1	CASSLAGGRGNEQFF	TGTGCCAGCAGCCTAGCGGGGGGGCGGGGCAATGAGCAGTTCTTC
NA	TRBV15	NA	TRBJ1-4	CATSRDITGARDEKLFF	TGTGCCACCAGCAGAGATATCACCGGGGCTAGGGATGAAAAACTGTTTTTT
NA	TRBV9	NA	TRBJ2-3	CASSVVGGGRTADTQYF	TGTGCCAGCAGCGTAGTCGGCGGGGGCCGGACGGCAGATACGCAGTATTTT
NA	TRBV27	TRBD2	TRBJ2-7	CASSYGEGDYEQYF	TGTGCCAGCAGTTACGGGGAGGGAGACTACGAGCAGTACTTC
NA	TRBV18	TRBD1	TRBJ2-3	CASDAGTGRTDTQYF	TGTGCCAGCGACGCCGGGACAGGGAGAACAGATACGCAGTATTTT
NA	TRBV20-1	NA	TRBJ2-7	CSARRGGEQYF	TGCAGTGCTAGACGTGGAGGGGAGCAGTACTTC
NA	TRBV15	NA	TRBJ2-2	CATSRGGTSRAGELFF	TGTGCCACCAGCAGAGGCGGGACGAGCCGCGCCGGGGAGCTGTTTTTT
NA	TRBV6-1	NA	TRBJ1-4	CASSRTAVNEKLFF	TGTGCCAGCAGTCGGACAGCCGTTAATGAAAAACTGTTTTTT
NA	TRBV7-2	TRBD2	TRBJ2-5	CASSLAGTIGRETQYF	TGTGCCAGCAGCTTAGCCGGGACTATCGGTCGAGAGACCCAGTACTTC
NA	TRBV7-2	NA	TRBJ2-7	CASSRGGALSYEQYF	TGTGCCAGCAGCCGCGGAGGAGCGCTCAGCTACGAGCAGTACTTC
NA	TRBV7-8	NA	TRBJ2-5	CASSFNPRGSAGETQYF	TGTGCCAGCTCTTTCAATCCCCGGGGGTCCGCGGGTGAGACCCAGTACTTC
NA	TRBV21-1	NA	TRBJ1-1	CASPSQGPEAFF	TGTGCCAGCCCCTCCCAGGGCCCCGAAGCTTTCTTT
NA	TRBV6-5	TRBD1	TRBJ1-1	CASSYSTTGHTEAFF	TGTGCCAGCAGTTACTCGACGACAGGGCACACTGAAGCTTTCTTT
NA	TRBV4-3	NA	TRBJ1-3	CASSQDGGGNTIYF	TGCGCCAGCAGCCAAGATGGAGGAGGAAACACCATATATTTT
NA	TRBV4-2	NA	TRBJ1-1	CASSQGGQFEAFF	TGTGCCAGCAGCCAGGGGGGGCAGTTTGAAGCTTTCTTT
NA	TRBV6-1	NA	TRBJ1-4	CASSEASLATNEKLFF	TGTGCCAGCAGTGAAGCCTCACTAGCAACTAATGAAAAACTGTTTTTT
NA	TRBV11-3	NA	TRBJ2-2	CASSLGGGWQTDAPGELFF	TGTGCCAGCAGCTTAGGAGGTGGTTGGCAGACCGACGCCCCCGGGGAGCTGTTTTTT
NA	TRBV7-9	NA	TRBJ2-1	CASRRGFRNEQFF	TGTGCCAGCAGGAGGGGTTTTAGGAATGAGCAGTTCTTC
NA	TRBV7-9	TRBD2	TRBJ2-7	CASSRSGSWEQYF	TGTGCCAGCAGCCGGAGCGGGAGTTGGGAGCAGTACTTC
NA	TRBV4-2	NA	TRBJ2-7	CASSQDQSLGEQYF	TGTGCCAGCAGCCAAGATCAATCGCTAGGAGAGCAGTACTTC
NA	TRBV2	NA	TRBJ2-3	CASRTTEAQNTQYF	TGTGCCAGCAGGACGACTGAAGCACAGAATACGCAGTATTTT
NA	TRBV9	TRBD1	TRBJ2-5	CASSGGQGGETQYF	TGTGCCAGCAGCGGCGGACAGGGCGGAGAGACCCAGTACTTC
NA	TRBV18	TRBD2	TRBJ2-5	CASSPTSGIQETQYF	TGTGCCAGCTCACCAACTAGCGGGATCCAAGAGACCCAGTACTTC
NA	TRBV4-1	NA	TRBJ1-5	CASSQGRAFGNQPQHF	TGCGCCAGCAGCCAAGGAAGGGCGTTTGGCAATCAGCCCCAGCATTTT
once	TRBV19	NA	TRBJ1-5	CASSIRRNQPQHF	TGTGCCAGTAGTATAAGGCGGAATCAGCCCCAGCATTTT